Below are 27 T cell receptor beta chains sequenced from a single sample in a study of T cells in Graves' hyperthyroidism and ophthalmopathy. Template material for amplifying TCR beta CDR3 regions consisted of RNA transcripts. The study used the HTBI primer set for a first-round RT-PCR of the TCR CDR3. TCRdb re-called the multiplex PCR reads through MiXCR, storing one row per CDR3 protein. The repertoire holds some 360,000 distinct CDR3 sequences, with approximately 18% as singletons. The sample consisted of blood. These receptors were taken from a woman aged 40-49 years with Graves' ophthalmopathy.

This clonotype showed up just a few times. The chain recombines TRBV20-1 with TRBJ2-4; D might be TRBD1 or TRBD2, each matching 5 bases. Germline CDR1 is DFQATT and CDR2 is SNEGSKA (reference sequence). V dropped 0 bases and J dropped 11 bases, with 20 bases sitting between them. This CDR3 spans 15 amino acids. This chain's CDR3 is CSAREGSGAGRVQYF. CDR3 sequence (DNA): TGCAGTGCTAGAGAGGGGTCCGGGGCCGGGCGGGTTCAGTACTTC.

The CDR3 sequence is CASSPFTGDTEAFF. The DNA of the CDR3 is TGTGCCAGCAGCCCTTTTACCGGAGACACTGAAGCTTTCTTT. The chain couples TRBV7-6 to TRBJ1-1; no firm D call. Germline CDR1 SGHVS, CDR2 FNYEAQ. This CDR3 contains 14 residues. Trimming left V 5 bases short and J 3 bases short, with 13 bases between.

This clonotype was seen at least ten times. J is TRBJ2-7 and V is TRBV28, with 8 positions matching TRBD1. Germline lookup yields CDR1 MDHEN and CDR2 SYDVKM. The ends lost 6 bases at V and 4 bases at J; junction bases unmatched: 5. This CDR3 is built from 13 residues. As DNA, the CDR3 is TGTGCCAGCAGCAATCGACAGGGGTACGAGCAGTACTTC. Translating it yields CASSNRQGYEQYF.

This clonotype was detected many times. The CDR3 nucleotides read TGTGCCAGCTTCAGCCGGGACAGGGGCCACAATTACTATGGCTACACCTTC. This gives the protein CASFSRDRGHNYYGYTF. J is TRBJ1-2 and V is TRBV19; the match to TRBD1 covers 10 bases. This CDR3 region has 17 residues. Germline V gene data show CDR1 as LNHDA and CDR2 as SQIVND (reference sequence). Trimming at V came to 9 bases and at J to 3 bases, leaving 16 bases not matched to a gene.

The chain employs TRBV3-1 and TRBJ2-5; unclear D gene. With 1 base removed from V and 5 bases from J, the gap between germline ends came to 8 bases. This CDR3 region has 13 residues. Germline V gene lookup returns CDR1 LGHDT and CDR2 YNNKEL (reference sequence). The CDR3 loop reads CASSQASVETQYF. For the CDR3, the DNA is TGTGCCAGCAGCCAAGCTAGTGTGGAGACCCAGTACTTC.

This clonotype was seen ten or more times. The V gene is TRBV27, the J gene TRBJ2-7; perhaps TRBD1 as D (6 bases). V lost 5 bases and J 2 bases, leaving 16 bases between the germline ends. Germline V gives CDR1 MNHEY, CDR2 SMNVEV (reference sequence). The CDR3 consists of 15 residues. This chain's CDR3 is CASSLGGRRPYEQYF. The CDR3 DNA reads as TGTGCCAGCAGTCTAGGGGGTCGCCGTCCCTACGAGCAGTACTTC.

This clonotype appeared many times. V gene TRBV15 combines with J gene TRBJ2-7; 10 bases match TRBD1. CDR1 is LNHNV, CDR2 YYDKDF, per germline (reference sequence). CDR3 size: 15 residues. The V segment lost 3 bases and the J segment 4 bases; nucleotides outside the gene matches: 6. As DNA, the CDR3 is TGTGCCACCAGCAGGGACAGGGGGATTGAATACGAGCAGTACTTC. This sequence encodes CATSRDRGIEYEQYF. The full variable domain, its missing parts supplied by reference TRBV15 and TRBJ2-7, is DAMVIQNPRYQVTQFGKPVTLSCSQTLNHNVMYWYQQKSSQAPKLLFHYYDKDFNNEADTPDNFQSRRPNTSFCFLDIRSPGLGDTAMYLCATSRDRGIEYEQYFGPGTRLTVT.

In this sample, this clonotype turned up many times. This chain links TRBV6-2 or TRBV6-3 with TRBJ2-4, with D possibly matching TRBD1 (6 bases). V dropped 0 bases and J dropped 0 bases, with 21 bases sitting between them. The CDR3 is made up of 20 amino acids. Germline V lookup: CDR1 MNHEY, CDR2 SVGEGT. This CDR3 is CASSYSAQGWEYLAKNIQYF. The CDR3 nucleotides read TGTGCCAGCAGTTACTCGGCACAGGGATGGGAGTATTTAGCCAAAAACATTCAGTACTTC.

Ten or more counts support this clonotype. This rearrangement joins TRBV9 to TRBJ2-7; D might be TRBD1 (6 bases). CDR1 is SGDLS and CDR2 is YYNGEE in the germline V gene. Trimming cost V 4 bases and J 4 bases, with 12 bases left between them. The CDR3 is 13 residues long. The CDR3 is CASSPRGQYEQYF. The CDR3 nucleotides are TGTGCCAGCAGCCCTCGAGGACAGTACGAGCAGTACTTC. Full variable domain (rest looked up from reference TRBV9 and TRBJ2-7): DSGVTQTPKHLITATGQRVTLRCSPRSGDLSVYWYQQSLDQGLQFLIQYYNGEERAKGNILERFSAQQFPDLHSELNLSSLELGDSALYFCASSPRGQYEQYFGPGTRLTVT.

CDR3 residues: CASSEGISSYEQYF. The DNA of the CDR3 is TGTGCCAGCAGCGAGGGGATCAGCTCCTACGAGCAGTACTTC. The rearrangement joins TRBV7-8 to TRBJ2-7; possibly TRBD1 or TRBD2 for D (5 bases each). Trimming cost V 5 bases and J 0 bases, with 11 bases left between them. Germline V gene data show CDR1 as SGHVS and CDR2 as FQNEAQ. CDR3 size: 14 residues.

J is TRBJ2-2 and V is TRBV11-2, with D maybe TRBD2 (5 bases). Germline loops: CDR1 SGHAT, CDR2 FQNNGV. The V and J ends lost 1 base and 0 bases respectively, with 9 bases between them. CDR3 length: 16 amino acids. In nucleotides, the CDR3 is TGTGCCAGCAGCTTAGGGTTCGGGGCGAACACCGGGGAGCTGTTTTTT. Translated: CASSLGFGANTGELFF.

This clonotype was seen more than once but under ten times. This clone may be a read error of a much larger clone one base away. This chain uses TRBV11-1 with TRBJ1-1; maybe TRBD1 (5 bases). In germline, CDR1 is SGHAT, CDR2 FQDESV (reference sequence). The CDR3 runs to 15 residues. Here the CDR3 DNA reads TGTTCCAGCAGCCTCGACGGGGGATCGGGTTCTGAAGCTTTCTTT. Its translation is CSSSLDGGSGSEAFF.

Comments on this clonotype: A much larger clone differs from this one at a single base, so this may be a read error. The rearrangement uses TRBV4-1 and TRBJ2-5; D is perhaps TRBD2 (5 bases). This CDR3 comprises 14 residues. Looked up from germline, CDR1 is MGHRA and CDR2 is YSYEKL. The CDR3 sequence is CASSQDRWGETLYF. DNA for the CDR3: TGCGCCAGCAGCCAAGATCGATGGGGAGAGACCCTGTACTTC.

This clonotype was detected many times. V gene TRBV15 combines with J gene TRBJ2-1; the D gene is possibly TRBD2 (6 bases). Germline CDR1 LNHNV, CDR2 YYDKDF (reference sequence). The CDR3 runs to 17 residues. V was pared by 3 bases and J by 1 base, with 16 bases between. The chain's CDR3 is CATSRELARVSYNEQFF. In DNA, the CDR3 is TGTGCCACCAGCAGGGAACTAGCAAGGGTATCCTACAATGAGCAGTTCTTC. The variable domain in full, completed from reference TRBV15 and TRBJ2-1, reads DAMVIQNPRYQVTQFGKPVTLSCSQTLNHNVMYWYQQKSSQAPKLLFHYYDKDFNNEADTPDNFQSRRPNTSFCFLDIRSPGLGDTAMYLCATSRELARVSYNEQFFGPGTRLTVL.

This clonotype has at least ten counts. CDR3 region: CSVEDSPFYGYTF. CDR3 DNA: TGCAGCGTTGAAGACTCGCCTTTCTATGGCTACACCTTC. This chain joins TRBV29-1 and TRBJ1-2, with no clear D. Germline assignment: CDR1 SQVTM and CDR2 ANQGSEA. The ends were cut back, 0 bases at V and 4 bases at J, with 9 bases in the middle. The CDR3 has 13 amino acids.

In its sample, this clonotype was seen many times. The chain employs TRBV6-5 and TRBJ2-5, with 12 bases fitting TRBD2. Trimming took 2 bases from V and 4 from J; bases not matched to a gene: 5. The germline V gene has CDR1 MNHEY and CDR2 SVGAGI. The CDR3 spans 16 residues. CDR3 region: CASSYLAGGPAETQYF. The CDR3 nucleotides read TGTGCCAGCAGTTACCTAGCGGGAGGGCCCGCAGAGACCCAGTACTTC.

The J gene is TRBJ2-3, the V gene TRBV6-4; no clear D gene. The CDR3 length is 14 residues. V was cut by 3 bases and J by 0 bases, with 7 bases left in between. The germline V gene encodes CDR1 MRHNA and CDR2 SNTAGT. The CDR3 DNA reads as TGTGCCAGCAGTGAGGTGTCTAGCACAGATACGCAGTATTTT. Its translation: CASSEVSSTDTQYF.

This clonotype occurred many times. This sequence joins TRBV11-2 and TRBJ2-5; 7 nucleotides agree with TRBD1. Looked up from germline, CDR1 is SGHAT and CDR2 is FQNNGV. With 5 bases clipped from V and 7 bases from J, the junction kept 10 bases outside the gene matches. This CDR3 is built from 14 residues. In DNA form, the CDR3 reads TGTGCCAGCAGCCTTACTACAGGGGTCCGGACCCAGTACTTC. This codes for CASSLTTGVRTQYF.

At least ten counts were recorded for this clonotype. A much bigger clone sits one base away, suggesting this may be a read error. The chain combines TRBV28 with TRBJ2-4; 10 nucleotides align to TRBD2. The length of the CDR3 is 16 residues. Germline V gene lookup returns CDR1 MDHEN and CDR2 SYDVKM. The V and J ends lost 9 bases and 5 bases, in that order; junction bases with no gene match: 13. The DNA for the CDR3 is TGTGCCAGAGACAGGGGCAACGGACTAGCGGAAAACATTCAGTACTTC. It codes for CARDRGNGLAENIQYF.

Concerning this clonotype: The junction shows a germline mismatch at one end, possibly a read error. The chain couples TRBV14 to TRBJ2-7; D is unclear. Germline V gene sequence: CDR1 SGHDN, CDR2 FVKESK. The CDR3 sequence is 12 residues long. CDR3 nucleotide sequence: TGTGCCAGCATCCAAGTAACGGGCGAGCAGTGCTTC. As protein: CASIQVTGEQCF.

The table lists this clonotype with a count of one. The rearrangement uses TRBV4-2 and TRBJ2-7; D is tentatively TRBD1 or TRBD2 (5 bases each). V gave up 0 bases and J gave up 2 bases, with 14 bases separating them. Germline CDR1 and CDR2: LGHNA and YNFKEQ. The CDR3 sequence is 16 residues long. The CDR3 coding sequence is TGTGCCAGCAGCCAAGATCTGACGGGGCCACCCTACGAGCAGTACTTC. Translating it yields CASSQDLTGPPYEQYF.

There are many counts of this clonotype. J is TRBJ2-5 and V is TRBV18; D is unclear. There are 15 residues in the CDR3. Germline loops: CDR1 KGHSH, CDR2 LQKENI. The V end lost 3 bases, the J end lost 0 bases, and 11 bases lay between the germline ends. CDR3 region: CASSPSSSNQETQYF. The DNA of the CDR3 is TGTGCCAGCTCACCTTCCTCGTCAAACCAAGAGACCCAGTACTTC.

This clonotype came up many times. The CDR3, as DNA: TGTGCCAGCAGCCGGACCCTAGTCGCTACCTATGGCTACACCTTC. Amino acids: CASSRTLVATYGYTF. The chain couples TRBV6-2 or TRBV6-3 to TRBJ1-2; D unclear. The germline CDR1 and CDR2 sequences are MNHEY and SVGEGT. The V gene lost 6 bases and the J gene lost 4 bases, with 18 bases spanning the gap. This CDR3 contains 15 residues.

This clonotype has a count of ten or more. The V gene is TRBV19, the J gene TRBJ2-6; no firm D call. Trimming cost V 5 bases and J 2 bases, with 10 bases left between them. Germline V lookup: CDR1 LNHDA, CDR2 SQIVND (reference sequence). The length of the CDR3 is 15 residues. In nucleotides, the CDR3 is TGTGCCAGTAGTCCCCAACCCCCTGGGGCCAACGTCCTGACTTTC. Its translation is CASSPQPPGANVLTF.

There are many counts of this clonotype. The CDR3 DNA reads TGTGCTAGTGGTGAGGGGGGCGGCTACACCTTC. This codes for CASGEGGGYTF. The gene calls are TRBV12-5 and TRBJ1-2; TRBD1 might be the D (6 bases). The ends were cut back, 5 bases at V and 8 bases at J, with 9 bases in the middle. Per the germline V gene, CDR1 is LGHNT and CDR2 is FRNRAP. CDR3 length: 11 amino acids.

This clonotype appeared many times. The chain combines TRBV5-1 with TRBJ1-2; tentatively, D is TRBD1 (5 bases). The V end was cut by 4 bases, the J end by 0 bases, with 13 bases between. This CDR3 has 15 residues. Germline CDR1 and CDR2: SGHRS and YFSETQ. DNA of the CDR3: TGCGCCAGCAGCAACGGGACCTCAACTAACTATGGCTACACCTTC. Translating it yields CASSNGTSTNYGYTF.

This clonotype was observed a few times. The chain uses TRBV2 and TRBJ1-5, with a possible D match to TRBD1 (6 bases). Trimming took 3 bases from V and 0 from J, leaving 12 bases between them. There are 16 residues in the CDR3. Germline loops: CDR1 SNHLY, CDR2 FYNNEI. CDR3 protein: CASSERDRYSNQPQHF. The CDR3 coding sequence is TGTGCCAGCAGTGAGCGCGACAGGTATAGCAATCAGCCCCAGCATTTT.